This passage covers 21 T cell receptor beta chains from one sample sequenced in a study of T-cell memory formation after mild COVID-19. TCRdb re-called the 5' RACE reads through MiXCR, storing one row per CDR3 protein. The sample yields over 250,000 distinct CDR3 sequences, around 15% seen once. The specimen was PBMCs or a T cell subset sorted from them (not recorded which). The receptors shown here come from a man aged 18 to 30 who had mild COVID-19 (a few samples of this study predate the infection). Cell type and time point are not known.

The CDR3 DNA reads as TGTGCCAGCAGCTCCGGACAGGGGGATGAAGCTTTCTTT. This encodes CASSSGQGDEAFF. The V call is TRBV7-3, the J call TRBJ1-1; the match to TRBD1 covers 10 bases. The V and J ends lost 4 bases and 7 bases, in that order; junction bases with no gene match: 3. Germline values: CDR1 SGHTA, CDR2 FQGTGA. There are 13 residues in the CDR3. Full variable domain (outside the CDR3, taken from reference TRBV7-3 and TRBJ1-1): GAGVSQTPSNKVTEKGKYVELRCDPISGHTALYWYRQSLGQGPEFLIYFQGTGAADDSGLPNDRFFAVRPEGSVSTLKIQRTERGDSAVYLCASSSGQGDEAFFGQGTRLTVV.

This clonotype was detected many times. This chain uses TRBV7-2 with TRBJ2-3; D remains unclear. CDR3 length equals 14 residues. Looked up from germline, CDR1 is SGHTA and CDR2 is FQGNSA. Trimming removed 5 bases from V and 4 bases from J, with 13 bases in between. Here the CDR3 reads CASSPNFGADTQYF. The CDR3 DNA reads TGTGCCAGCAGCCCCAACTTCGGCGCAGATACGCAGTATTTT.

This sequence joins TRBV4-1 and TRBJ2-1, with D possibly matching TRBD2 (6 bases). V shed 2 bases and J shed 3 bases, with 14 bases lying between them. Germline assignment: CDR1 MGHRA and CDR2 YSYEKL. The CDR3 is 16 residues long. CDR3 DNA sequence: TGCGCCAGCAGCCAATCCAGGACGGGGGACTACAATGAGCAGTTCTTC. Translating gives CASSQSRTGDYNEQFF.

V is TRBV6-2 or TRBV6-3 and J is TRBJ1-2, with D possibly TRBD1 on 5 matching bases. With 2 bases removed from V and 0 bases from J, the gap between germline ends came to 10 bases. CDR1 MNHEY and CDR2 SVGEGT come from the germline V gene. There are 15 residues in the CDR3. CDR3 sequence: CASSYRGDANYGYTF. Here the CDR3 DNA reads TGTGCCAGCAGTTACCGCGGGGACGCTAACTATGGCTACACCTTC.

This clonotype was observed a few times. The chain combines TRBV12-3 or TRBV12-4 with TRBJ1-1, with 8 positions matching TRBD1. After removal of 4 bases from V and 7 bases from J, the junction contained 2 bases not matched to a gene. The CDR3 has 12 amino acids. CDR3 loop: CASSWTGNEAFF. CDR3 in DNA: TGTGCCAGCAGTTGGACAGGGAATGAAGCTTTCTTT.

The chain combines TRBV7-2 with TRBJ1-2; the match to TRBD1 covers 9 bases. CDR3 length: 13 residues. J lost 6 bases, V lost 5 bases, and 4 bases had no gene match. Germline CDR1 SGHTA, CDR2 FQGNSA. The CDR3 loop reads CASSRGTGNGYTF. CDR3 DNA sequence: TGTGCCAGCAGCAGAGGGACAGGGAATGGCTACACCTTC.

This clonotype was observed a handful of times. The chain recombines TRBV7-2 with TRBJ2-1, with TRBD2 identical over 10 bases. Germline trimming cut 5 bases from V and 1 base from J; bases unmatched to any gene: 8. CDR3 length: 17 amino acids. Germline values: CDR1 SGHTA, CDR2 FQGNSA. CDR3 residues: CASSPKRGGYSYNEQFF. The CDR3 DNA follows: TGTGCCAGCAGCCCTAAGCGGGGGGGCTATTCCTACAATGAGCAGTTCTTC.

The chain has TRBV7-6 and TRBJ2-5; the match to TRBD2 covers 11 bases. The length of the CDR3 is 14 residues. The germline V gene has CDR1 SGHVS and CDR2 FNYEAQ. Unmatched junction bases numbered 3, after V lost 5 bases and J lost 4 bases. The CDR3 nucleotides are TGTGCCAGCAGCCGTGGGACTAGCGGAGAGACCCAGTACTTC. This encodes CASSRGTSGETQYF.

This clonotype appeared a few times. This chain connects TRBV29-1 to TRBJ2-7; unclear D gene. This CDR3 region has 12 residues. CDR1 and CDR2 (germline): SQVTM, ANQGSEA. V was trimmed by 2 bases and J by 6 bases, leaving 11 bases between them. The CDR3 coding sequence is TGCAGCGTTGAACGCAGGCCCGGCGAGCAGTACTTC. Translating gives CSVERRPGEQYF.

The rearrangement joins TRBV7-9 to TRBJ2-1; TRBD1 matches 9 bases. The CDR3 consists of 14 residues. The germline CDR1 and CDR2 sequences are SEHNR and FQNEAQ (reference sequence). J was trimmed by 2 bases and V by 5 bases; bases with no gene match: 1. The CDR3 region has the DNA TGTGCCAGCAGCGGACAGGGGACCTACAATGAGCAGTTCTTC. Its protein product is CASSGQGTYNEQFF.

Only a few counts were recorded for this clonotype. The V gene is TRBV5-1, the J gene TRBJ1-2; D remains unclear. The V end lost 1 base, the J end lost 0 bases, and 13 bases lay between the germline ends. Germline lookup yields CDR1 SGHRS and CDR2 YFSETQ. CDR3 length: 16 residues. The CDR3 spells CASSLWLSFSNYGYTF. CDR3 nucleotides: TGCGCCAGCAGCTTGTGGCTATCCTTCTCTAACTATGGCTACACCTTC.

This clonotype was observed a handful of times. The chain carries TRBV2 and TRBJ2-6; D is unclear. In germline, CDR1 is SNHLY, CDR2 FYNNEI. Trimming took off 8 bases at V and 1 base at J, with 9 bases between the two ends. CDR3 length: 14 amino acids. The CDR3 loop reads CASGVSSGANVLTF. The CDR3 coding sequence is TGTGCCAGCGGTGTGTCTTCTGGGGCCAACGTCCTGACTTTC. Based on the CDR3 plus reference TRBV2 and TRBJ2-6, the full variable domain is EPEVTQTPSHQVTQMGQEVILRCVPISNHLYFYWYRQILGQKVEFLVSFYNNEISEKSEIFDDQFSVERPDGSNFTLKIRSTKLEDSAMYFCASGVSSGANVLTFGAGSRLTVL.

The CDR3: CASSQRTGRPAGAYNEQFF. CDR3 in DNA: TGTGCCAGCAGCCAGAGGACCGGACGCCCAGCGGGGGCCTACAATGAGCAGTTCTTC. The genes are TRBV4-2 and TRBJ2-1, with TRBD2 matching 8 bases. Unmatched junction bases numbered 15, after V lost 3 bases and J lost 2 bases. CDR1 LGHNA and CDR2 YNFKEQ come from the germline V gene. This CDR3 region has 19 residues.

The J gene is TRBJ1-1, the V gene TRBV27, with 8 bases that match TRBD1. V dropped 6 bases and J dropped 4; count of bases not matched to a gene: 7. This CDR3 spans 14 amino acids. The germline V gene encodes CDR1 MNHEY and CDR2 SMNVEV (reference sequence). The CDR3: CASSSFTGGTEAFF. The CDR3 region has the DNA TGTGCCAGCAGCTCATTCACAGGGGGCACTGAAGCTTTCTTT.

V usage is TRBV20-1 and J usage is TRBJ1-5; D not certain. Germline V gives CDR1 DFQATT, CDR2 SNEGSKA (reference sequence). With 3 bases removed from V and 4 bases from J, the gap between germline ends came to 16 bases. The CDR3 has 15 amino acids. Written as DNA, the CDR3 is TGCAGTGCTAGTGAGTGGAGTAACCCTAATCAGCCCCAGCATTTT. Amino acid sequence: CSASEWSNPNQPQHF.

The chain links TRBV20-1 to TRBJ2-5; a weak D match, TRBD1 (5 bases). Germline assignment: CDR1 DFQATT and CDR2 SNEGSKA (reference sequence). This CDR3 spans 16 amino acids. V was shortened by 0 bases and J by 4 bases, with 18 bases between the two germline ends. CDR3 DNA: TGCAGTGCTAGAGATCTCGTCAGAACAGGTCCAGAGACCCAGTACTTC. Protein sequence: CSARDLVRTGPETQYF.

This clonotype was seen only a few times. The chain is built from TRBV24-1 and TRBJ1-2; D unclear. Germline V lookup: CDR1 KGHDR, CDR2 SFDVKD. V was pared by 4 bases and J by 2 bases, with 4 bases between. CDR3 length: 12 amino acids. CDR3 nucleotides: TGTGCCACCAGTGACCGGAACTATGGCTACACCTTC. Translated, it gives CATSDRNYGYTF.

This clonotype appeared a few times. The chain uses TRBV28 and TRBJ2-5; 8 bases align to TRBD2. This CDR3 comprises 17 residues. Germline lookup yields CDR1 MDHEN and CDR2 SYDVKM. V gave up 5 bases and J gave up 2 bases; unmatched junction bases: 13. In DNA, the CDR3 is TGTGCCAGCAGTCCGGGACTAGAGGGTCGAGGACAAGAGACCCAGTACTTC. Translation: CASSPGLEGRGQETQYF.

The rearrangement links TRBV7-3 to TRBJ2-5; no reliable D call. This CDR3 is 14 amino acids long. The V gene's germline CDR1 is SGHTA and CDR2 FQGTGA. Trimming removed 1 base at V and 2 bases at J, with 8 bases between. DNA of the CDR3: TGTGCCAGCAGCTTAAATGGGTGGCAAGAGACCCAGTACTTC. Translating gives CASSLNGWQETQYF.

This clonotype was seen more than once but under ten times. The V gene is TRBV24-1, the J gene TRBJ2-3; 9 positions agree with TRBD1. J was trimmed by 4 bases and V by 5 bases; bases with no gene match: 9. The germline gives CDR1 KGHDR, CDR2 SFDVKD. The CDR3 covers 16 residues. DNA of the CDR3: TGTGCCACCAGTGGCTTCGGACAGGGGCAAGCAGATACGCAGTATTTT. This sequence encodes CATSGFGQGQADTQYF.

This clonotype occurred a few times. J is TRBJ1-1 and V is TRBV20-1; possibly TRBD1 for D (5 bases). Germline values: CDR1 DFQATT, CDR2 SNEGSKA (reference sequence). Trimming removed 2 bases at V and 1 base at J, with 11 bases between. CDR3 length: 14 amino acids. CDR3 loop: CSARQGTRNTEAFF. The CDR3 DNA reads as TGCAGTGCTAGACAGGGTACGAGGAACACTGAAGCTTTCTTT.